This T cell receptor beta chain stems from a study of identical twins. In its sample, this clonotype was seen many times. Using its own MiXCR run on the 5' RACE reads, TCRdb lists one record per CDR3 protein. The table shows hundreds of thousands of distinct CDR3 sequences, with approximately 25% occurring only once. The same data also contributed to another study, on T cells expressing NK-cell markers.

Sequencing input: CD4+ T cells sorted from blood. This clonotype originated in a woman younger than 30 in good health.

CDR3 coding DNA: TGCGCCAGCAGCCAAGAGGTACTAGTGGCTGAAGCTTTCTTT. Residues: CASSQEVLVAEAFF. V is TRBV4-3 and J is TRBJ1-1; no reliable D call. Germline V gene sequence: CDR1 LGHNA, CDR2 YSLEER. Trimming removed 0 bases at V and 6 bases at J, with 11 bases between. The CDR3 covers 14 residues.